A single sample gave rise to the 10 T cell receptor beta chains below, sequenced in a study of blood T cell repertoires in COVID-19. Libraries were prepared by immunoSEQ multiplex PCR; TCRdb keeps only in-frame clonotypes and omits some of them. The sample carries 250,000 to 350,000 clones, 85% recorded once. The sequenced material came from PBMCs or T cells enriched from blood (not recorded which). These receptors all come from a woman aged 50 to 65 who had recovered from COVID-19.

The chain has TRBV28 and TRBJ1-2; 9 nucleotides match TRBD1. Germline assignment: CDR1 MDHEN and CDR2 SYDVKM. Losses at the gene ends were 6 bases for V and 8 bases for J; bases not matched to a gene: 10. The CDR3 loop spans 14 amino acids. CDR3 bases: TGTGCCAGCAGGAGAACAGGGGGCGTAATGGGCTACACCTTC. It specifies CASRRTGGVMGYTF.

Written as DNA, the CDR3 is TGTGCCAGCAGTTTATCAGAAAACACCGGGGAGCTGTTTTTT. Its protein product is CASSLSENTGELFF. This chain uses TRBV28 with TRBJ2-2; no clear D gene. Germline values: CDR1 MDHEN, CDR2 SYDVKM. V lost 1 base and J lost 2, with 5 bases in between. The CDR3 length is 14 residues. Supplemented by reference TRBV28 and TRBJ2-2, the full variable domain reads DVKVTQSSRYLVKRTGEKVFLECVQDMDHENMFWYRQDPGLGLRLIYFSYDVKMKEKGDIPEGYSVSREKKERFSLILESASTNQTSMYLCASSLSENTGELFFGEGSRLTVL.

The genes are TRBV30 and TRBJ1-1; D gene unclear. The ends were cut back, 0 bases at V and 4 bases at J, with 15 bases in the middle. The CDR3 length is 15 residues. Looked up from germline, CDR1 is GTSNPN and CDR2 is SVGIG (reference sequence). CDR3 nucleotide sequence: TGTGCCTGGAGTGTACTAACCTTAACTTCCACTGAAGCTTTCTTT. This encodes CAWSVLTLTSTEAFF.

V gene TRBV2 combines with J gene TRBJ1-2, with 10 bases aligning to TRBD1. CDR1 is SNHLY and CDR2 is FYNNEI in the germline V gene. CDR3 length: 16 amino acids. Trimming at V came to 6 bases and at J to 8 bases, leaving 15 bases not matched to a gene. The chain's CDR3 is CASSRPYGTGDGGYTF. The CDR3, as DNA: TGTGCCAGCAGCCGACCCTACGGGACAGGGGATGGAGGCTACACCTTC.

This clone was observed a few times. The chain uses TRBV19 and TRBJ1-2; 10 bases align to TRBD1. The CDR3 has 15 residues. The V segment lost 3 bases and the J segment 4 bases; nucleotides outside the gene matches: 5. Germline values: CDR1 LNHDA, CDR2 SQIVND (reference sequence). CDR3 residues: CASSMGTGAGYGYTF. The CDR3 nucleotides read TGTGCCAGTAGTATGGGGACAGGGGCTGGCTATGGCTACACCTTC.

This clone was counted a single time. This rearrangement joins TRBV5-1 to TRBJ2-2; TRBD2 aligns across 7 bases. The CDR3 is made up of 14 amino acids. Germline V gene data show CDR1 as SGHRS and CDR2 as YFSETQ. The ends lost 7 bases at V and 1 base at J; junction bases unmatched: 4. CDR3 nucleotide sequence: TGCGCCAGCCTCGAGCGGGAGAACACCGGGGAGCTGTTTTTT. It codes for CASLERENTGELFF.

This clone was seen a few times. The rearrangement joins TRBV7-9 to TRBJ1-2; 8 bases line up with TRBD1. CDR1 and CDR2 (germline): SEHNR, FQNEAQ (reference sequence). The CDR3 contains 17 residues. V lost 2 bases, J lost 0 bases, and 8 bases stayed unmatched. Here the CDR3 DNA reads TGTGCCAGCAGCTTAAGGACAGGGAGAACAGCTAACTATGGCTACACCTTC. It codes for CASSLRTGRTANYGYTF. Based on the CDR3 plus reference TRBV7-9 and TRBJ1-2, the full variable domain is DTGVSQNPRHKITKRGQNVTFRCDPISEHNRLYWYRQTLGQGPEFLTYFQNEAQLEKSRLLSDRFSAERPKGSFSTLEIQRTEQGDSAMYLCASSLRTGRTANYGYTFGSGTRLTVV.

The chain couples TRBV6-1 to TRBJ2-3; a possible D gene is TRBD2 (5 bases). The V gene's germline CDR1 is MNHNS and CDR2 SASEGT. The CDR3 runs 13 residues. V was trimmed by 2 bases and J by 5 bases, leaving 8 bases between them. CDR3 region: CASSEQRGDTQYF. CDR3 nucleotides: TGTGCCAGCAGTGAACAACGGGGAGATACGCAGTATTTT.

The chain carries TRBV28 and TRBJ1-5; perhaps TRBD1 as D (5 bases). V dropped 2 bases and J dropped 3 bases, with 8 bases sitting between them. The CDR3 sequence is 14 residues long. From germline, CDR1 is MDHEN and CDR2 SYDVKM. CDR3 in amino acids: CASSLQGTNQPQHF. DNA of the CDR3: TGTGCCAGCAGTTTACAGGGTACCAATCAGCCCCAGCATTTT.

The genes are TRBV5-1 and TRBJ2-1, with D possibly TRBD2 on 6 matching bases. Germline V gene sequence: CDR1 SGHRS, CDR2 YFSETQ. Trimming cost V 4 bases and J 7 bases, with 18 bases left between them. The CDR3 spans 15 residues. The CDR3 nucleotides are TGCGCCAGCAGCATGGGACGGGGGATCTGGAATGAGCAGTTCTTC. Protein sequence: CASSMGRGIWNEQFF.